These T cell receptor beta chains were read from a single sample in a study of OX40 agonist ivuxolimab in advanced cancers. Assay: immunoSEQ multiplex PCR; the TCRdb copy retains only in-frame clones and omits some. The repertoire includes under 40,000 clones, over 65% of them detected once, and approximately 12% sits in the top ten. The source material was CD4+ or CD8+ T cells sorted from blood, sampled in a trial of the OX40 agonist ivuxolimab. These receptors were obtained from an adult with an advanced solid tumor such as melanoma, head and neck, liver or kidney cancer. Both conserved end residues are trimmed from each CDR3. A D gene is named only where the DNA matches it firmly.

d_call: -; v_call: TRBV27; cdr3_aa: ASSADLGNTIY
d_call: -; v_call: TRBV29-1; cdr3_aa: SVDRDGMSYGYT
d_call: -; v_call: TRBV10-1; cdr3_aa: ASSESSVRTDTQY
d_call: TRBD2; v_call: TRBV6-1; cdr3_aa: ASSERSASGRGYNEQF
d_call: -; v_call: TRBV28; cdr3_aa: ASSFPDLFSPLH
d_call: -; v_call: TRBV11-2; cdr3_aa: ASTLDRNTGELF
d_call: TRBD1; v_call: TRBV5-1; cdr3_aa: ASSWTTGYNEQF
d_call: -; v_call: TRBV29-1; cdr3_aa: SVMVAPGGGYT
d_call: -; v_call: TRBV6-1; cdr3_aa: ASNGGSYEQY
d_call: -; v_call: TRBV12-5; cdr3_aa: ASGLVANEQF
d_call: TRBD2; v_call: TRBV19; cdr3_aa: ASSLLGLAGDNEQF
d_call: -; v_call: TRBV7-2; cdr3_aa: ASSLALRDYEQY
d_call: TRBD2; v_call: TRBV28; cdr3_aa: ASSLRALSLAGGRDEQF
d_call: -; v_call: TRBV29-1; cdr3_aa: SVVGGVREKLF
d_call: TRBD2; v_call: TRBV10-3; cdr3_aa: AISPGLADNNEQF
d_call: -; v_call: TRBV19; cdr3_aa: ASSTRHLSGEKLF
d_call: TRBD1; v_call: TRBV19; cdr3_aa: ASSIVGQGANTQY
d_call: -; v_call: TRBV6-6; cdr3_aa: ASSKQGMNTEAF